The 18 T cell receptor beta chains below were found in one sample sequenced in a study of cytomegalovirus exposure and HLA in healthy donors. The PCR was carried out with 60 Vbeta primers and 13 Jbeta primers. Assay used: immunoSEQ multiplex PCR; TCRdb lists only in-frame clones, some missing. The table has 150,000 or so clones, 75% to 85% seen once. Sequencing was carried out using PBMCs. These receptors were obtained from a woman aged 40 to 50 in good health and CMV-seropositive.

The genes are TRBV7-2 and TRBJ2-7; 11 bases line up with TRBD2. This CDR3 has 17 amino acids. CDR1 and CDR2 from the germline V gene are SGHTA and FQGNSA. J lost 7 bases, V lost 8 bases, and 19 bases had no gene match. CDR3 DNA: TGTGCCAGCCTCACTCTGCCGGGACTAGCGGCTGGCGGGGAGCAGTACTTC. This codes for CASLTLPGLAAGGEQYF.

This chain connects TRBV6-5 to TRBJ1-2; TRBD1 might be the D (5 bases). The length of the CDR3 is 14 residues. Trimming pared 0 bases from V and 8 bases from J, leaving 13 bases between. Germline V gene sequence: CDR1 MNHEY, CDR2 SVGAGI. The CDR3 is CASSYSRQGRGYTF. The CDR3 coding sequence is TGTGCCAGCAGTTACTCGAGGCAGGGAAGAGGCTACACCTTC.

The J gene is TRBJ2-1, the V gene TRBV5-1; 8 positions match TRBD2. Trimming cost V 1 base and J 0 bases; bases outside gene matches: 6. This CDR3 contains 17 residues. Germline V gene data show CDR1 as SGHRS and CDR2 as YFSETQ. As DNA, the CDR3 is TGCGCCAGCAGCTTGTTTCTCAGCGGGAGCTCCTACAATGAGCAGTTCTTC. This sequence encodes CASSLFLSGSSYNEQFF.

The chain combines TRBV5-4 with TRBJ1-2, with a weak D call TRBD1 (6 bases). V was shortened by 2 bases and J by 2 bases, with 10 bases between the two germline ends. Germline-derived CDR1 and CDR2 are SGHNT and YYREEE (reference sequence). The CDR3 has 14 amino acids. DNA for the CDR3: TGTGCCAGCAGCTTTTGGGGGCGCAACTATGGCTACACCTTC. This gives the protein CASSFWGRNYGYTF. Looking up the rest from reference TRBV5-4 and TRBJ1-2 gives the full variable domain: ETGVTQSPTHLIKTRGQQVTLRCSSQSGHNTVSWYQQALGQGPQFIFQYYREEENGRGNFPPRFSGLQFPNYSSELNVNALELDDSALYLCASSFWGRNYGYTFGSGTRLTVV.

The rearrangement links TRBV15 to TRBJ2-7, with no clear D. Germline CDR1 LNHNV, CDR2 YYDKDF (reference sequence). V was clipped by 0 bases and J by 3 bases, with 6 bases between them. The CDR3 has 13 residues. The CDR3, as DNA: TGTGCCACCAGCAGAGAGGTTAGCTACGAGCAGTACTTC. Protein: CATSREVSYEQYF.

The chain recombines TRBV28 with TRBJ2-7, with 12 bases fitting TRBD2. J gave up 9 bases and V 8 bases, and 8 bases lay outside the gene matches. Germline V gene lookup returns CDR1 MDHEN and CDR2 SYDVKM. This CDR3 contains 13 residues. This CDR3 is CASSLTSGRGQYF. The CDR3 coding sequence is TGTGCCAGCTCGCTGACTAGCGGGAGAGGGCAGTACTTC. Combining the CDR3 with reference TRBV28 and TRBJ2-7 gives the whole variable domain DVKVTQSSRYLVKRTGEKVFLECVQDMDHENMFWYRQDPGLGLRLIYFSYDVKMKEKGDIPEGYSVSREKKERFSLILESASTNQTSMYLCASSLTSGRGQYFGPGTRLTVT.

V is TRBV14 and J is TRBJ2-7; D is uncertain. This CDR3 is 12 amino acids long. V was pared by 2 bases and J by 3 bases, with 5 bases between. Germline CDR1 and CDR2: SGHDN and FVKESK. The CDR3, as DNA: TGTGCCAGCAGCCAAAGTAGCTACGAGCAGTACTTC. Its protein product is CASSQSSYEQYF.

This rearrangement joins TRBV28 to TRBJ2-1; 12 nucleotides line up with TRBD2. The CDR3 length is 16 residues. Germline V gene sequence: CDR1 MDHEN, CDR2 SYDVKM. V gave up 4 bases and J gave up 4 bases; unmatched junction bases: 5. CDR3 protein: CASSSPGTSGYNEQFF. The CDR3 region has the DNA TGTGCCAGCAGTTCACCCGGGACTAGCGGGTACAATGAGCAGTTCTTC. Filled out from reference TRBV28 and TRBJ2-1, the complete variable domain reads DVKVTQSSRYLVKRTGEKVFLECVQDMDHENMFWYRQDPGLGLRLIYFSYDVKMKEKGDIPEGYSVSREKKERFSLILESASTNQTSMYLCASSSPGTSGYNEQFFGPGTRLTVL.

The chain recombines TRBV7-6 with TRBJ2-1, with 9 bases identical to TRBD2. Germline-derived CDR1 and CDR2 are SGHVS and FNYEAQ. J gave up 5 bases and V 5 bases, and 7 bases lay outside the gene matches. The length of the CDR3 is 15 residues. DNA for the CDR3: TGTGCCAGCAGCCTCCCGGCGGGAGGGCACAATGAGCAGTTCTTC. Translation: CASSLPAGGHNEQFF. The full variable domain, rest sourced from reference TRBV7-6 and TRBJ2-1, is GAGVSQSPRYKVTKRGQDVALRCDPISGHVSLYWYRQALGQGPEFLTYFNYEAQQDKSGLPNDRFSAERPEGSISTLTIQRTEQRDSAMYRCASSLPAGGHNEQFFGPGTRLTVL.

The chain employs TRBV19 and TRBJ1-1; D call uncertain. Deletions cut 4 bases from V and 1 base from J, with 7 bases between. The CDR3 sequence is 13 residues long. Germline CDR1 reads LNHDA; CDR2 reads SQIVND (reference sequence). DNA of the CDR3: TGTGCCAGTAGTAACTTTCGGAACACTGAAGCTTTCTTT. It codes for CASSNFRNTEAFF.

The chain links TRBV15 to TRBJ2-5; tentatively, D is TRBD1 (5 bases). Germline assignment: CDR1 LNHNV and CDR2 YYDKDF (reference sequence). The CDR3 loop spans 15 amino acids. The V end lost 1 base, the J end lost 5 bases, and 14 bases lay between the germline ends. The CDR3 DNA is TGTGCCACCAGCAGAGGTGCAGGGAAGGGGGAGACCCAGTACTTC. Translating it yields CATSRGAGKGETQYF.

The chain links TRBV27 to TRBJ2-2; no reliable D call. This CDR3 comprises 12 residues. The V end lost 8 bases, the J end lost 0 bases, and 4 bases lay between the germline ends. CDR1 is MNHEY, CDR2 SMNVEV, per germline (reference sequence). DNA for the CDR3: TGTGCCAGCGTAACGAACACCGGGGAGCTGTTTTTT. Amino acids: CASVTNTGELFF.

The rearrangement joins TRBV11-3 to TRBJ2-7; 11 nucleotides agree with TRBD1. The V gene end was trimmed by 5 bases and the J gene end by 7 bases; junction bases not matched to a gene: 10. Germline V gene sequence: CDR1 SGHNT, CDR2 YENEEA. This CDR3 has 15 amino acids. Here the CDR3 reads CASSQGTGGIWEQYF. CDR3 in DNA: TGTGCCAGCAGCCAAGGGACAGGGGGGATTTGGGAGCAGTACTTC.

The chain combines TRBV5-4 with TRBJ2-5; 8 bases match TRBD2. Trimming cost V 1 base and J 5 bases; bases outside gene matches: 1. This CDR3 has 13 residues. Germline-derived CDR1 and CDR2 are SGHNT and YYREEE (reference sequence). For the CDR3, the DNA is TGTGCCAGCAGCTTGCGGGGGGGGGAGACCCAGTACTTC. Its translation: CASSLRGGETQYF.

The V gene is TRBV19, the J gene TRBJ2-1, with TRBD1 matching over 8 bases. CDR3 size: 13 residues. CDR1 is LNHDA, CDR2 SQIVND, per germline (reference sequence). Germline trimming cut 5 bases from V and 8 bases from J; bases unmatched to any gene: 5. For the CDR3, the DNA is TGTGCCAGTAGTCTCGACAGGGGTGATGAGCAGTTCTTC. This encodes CASSLDRGDEQFF.

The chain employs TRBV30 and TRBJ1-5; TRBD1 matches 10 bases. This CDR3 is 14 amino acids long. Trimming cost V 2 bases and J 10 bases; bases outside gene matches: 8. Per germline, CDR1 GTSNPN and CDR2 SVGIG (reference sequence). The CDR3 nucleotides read TGTGCCTGGAGTATGCCGGGACAGGGGTCCCCCCAGCATTTT. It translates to CAWSMPGQGSPQHF.

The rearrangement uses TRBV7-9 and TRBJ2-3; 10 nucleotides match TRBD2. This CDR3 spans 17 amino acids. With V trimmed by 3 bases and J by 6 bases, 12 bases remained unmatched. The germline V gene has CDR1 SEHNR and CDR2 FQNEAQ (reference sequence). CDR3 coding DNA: TGTGCCAGCAGCTTTCCCATTACGCTAGCGGGGGCGGATACGCAGTATTTT. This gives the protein CASSFPITLAGADTQYF.

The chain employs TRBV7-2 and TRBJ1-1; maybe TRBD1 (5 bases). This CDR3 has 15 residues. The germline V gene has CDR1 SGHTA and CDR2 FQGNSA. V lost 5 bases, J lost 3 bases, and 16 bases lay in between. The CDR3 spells CASSPPWGGDTEAFF. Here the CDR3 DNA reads TGTGCCAGCAGCCCTCCCTGGGGCGGGGACACTGAAGCTTTCTTT.